Listed below are T cell receptor beta chains from one sample, sequenced in a study of T cells in Graves' hyperthyroidism and ophthalmopathy. TCRdb reanalysed the multiplex PCR reads using MiXCR and keeps one entry per CDR3 protein. Here the sample spans 300,000 to 450,000 distinct CDR3 sequences, approximately 14% being singletons. The sample was blood. These receptors were taken from a woman aged 25-40 years with Graves' ophthalmopathy. CDR3s include the opening cysteine and the closing phenylalanine or tryptophan. The D gene is left open where the match is weak. Clone size is given for some rows only: seen once, a few or many times, or a class if the clone is expanded.

v_call,d_call,j_call,clone_size,cdr3_length,cdr3_nt,cdr3_aa
TRBV3-1,-,TRBJ2-3,many,15,TGTGCCAGCAGCCACGATATTTCTAGCACAGATACGCAGTATTTT,CASSHDISSTDTQYF
TRBV30,-,TRBJ1-2,many,16,TGTGCCTGGATAAAGGGGTTCCGATCAGCTAACTATGGCTACACCTTC,CAWIKGFRSANYGYTF
TRBV3-1,-,TRBJ2-3,many,12,TGTGCCAGCAGCCCGTCGGGAGATACGCAGTATTTT,CASSPSGDTQYF
TRBV2,-,TRBJ2-3,many,9,TGTGCCACCACAGATACGCAGTATTTT,CATTDTQYF
TRBV19,TRBD2,TRBJ2-5,-,15,TGTGCCAGTAGTATAAGCAGCGGGAGACGAGAGACCCAGTACTTC,CASSISSGRRETQYF
TRBV20-1,TRBD2,TRBJ2-3,many,16,TGCAGTGCTAGAGGGTGGGCTAGCGGGGGGCGGGATACGCAGTATTTT,CSARGWASGGRDTQYF
TRBV6-5,-,TRBJ2-3,-,14,TGTGCCAGCAGTTACTCGGAGGGTGCAGATACGCAGTATTTT,CASSYSEGADTQYF
TRBV12-3/TRBV12-4,-,TRBJ1-1,-,15,TGTGCCAGCAGCAATCACTTCGGGGGTAACACTGAAGCTTTCTTT,CASSNHFGGNTEAFF
TRBV7-2,TRBD2,TRBJ2-1,many,15,TGTGCCAGCAGCATCAGCGGGGGGCCCTACAATGAGCAGTTCTTC,CASSISGGPYNEQFF
TRBV5-1,TRBD2,TRBJ2-1,-,19,TGCGCCAGCAGCAGGGGACTAGCGGGGGGGTTGAATAGTGAAAATGAGCAGTTCTTC,CASSRGLAGGLNSENEQFF
TRBV5-1,-,TRBJ1-4,few,16,TGCGCCAGCAGCTTGGAGGTTGCAGCAACTAATGAAAAACTGTTTTTT,CASSLEVAATNEKLFF
TRBV20-1,-,TRBJ1-4,few,14,TGCAGTGCTCCACCCGGGGCAACTAATGAAAAACTGTTTTTT,CSAPPGATNEKLFF
TRBV4-1,TRBD1,TRBJ1-6,few,21,TGCGCCAGCAGCCAAGATCGAGGGGGACAGGGGCCCCCCGTTGATGATTCACCCCTCCACTTT,CASSQDRGGQGPPVDDSPLHF
TRBV6-2/TRBV6-3,-,TRBJ2-1,many,16,TGTGCCAGCAGTGTACGTACCGCCGGGGGCGGAGATGAGCAGTTCTTC,CASSVRTAGGGDEQFF
TRBV24-1,-,TRBJ1-2,-,12,TGTGCCACCGTGGTGACTAACTATGGCTACACCTTC,CATVVTNYGYTF
TRBV18,-,TRBJ2-5,many,17,TGTGCCAGCTCACTAAAGCTACCGGACAATTACCAAGAGACCCAGTACTTC,CASSLKLPDNYQETQYF
TRBV2,-,TRBJ2-2,many,14,TGTGCCAGCAGTGAAGACTCCCCAGGCGGGGAGCTGTTTTTT,CASSEDSPGGELFF
TRBV19,-,TRBJ1-5,few,14,TGTGCCAGTAGGGTAACAGGGCCTGGTCAGCCCCAGCATTTT,CASRVTGPGQPQHF
TRBV19,-,TRBJ1-1,-,15,TGTGCCAGTAGTATTTCGAGGATCCCGAACACTGAAGCTTTCTTT,CASSISRIPNTEAFF
TRBV12-3/TRBV12-4,-,TRBJ1-2,many,16,TGTGCCAGCAGTCTATCGACCCGGACCTTTGACTATGGCTACACCTTC,CASSLSTRTFDYGYTF
TRBV2,-,TRBJ2-5,many,11,TGTGCCAGCTCAGCACAAGAGACCCAGTACTTC,CASSAQETQYF
TRBV5-1,-,TRBJ2-5,many,14,TGCGCCAGCAGCAAGCTACTGAGACAAGAGACCCAGTACTTC,CASSKLLRQETQYF
TRBV11-2,TRBD1,TRBJ2-7,many,15,TGTGCCAGCAGCTTAGTCCGTACAGGGGTCTACGAGCAGTACTTC,CASSLVRTGVYEQYF
TRBV9,TRBD1,TRBJ2-2,-,17,TGTGCCAGCAGCGTAACGAACAGGGGGCCGAACACCGGGGAGCTGTTTTTT,CASSVTNRGPNTGELFF